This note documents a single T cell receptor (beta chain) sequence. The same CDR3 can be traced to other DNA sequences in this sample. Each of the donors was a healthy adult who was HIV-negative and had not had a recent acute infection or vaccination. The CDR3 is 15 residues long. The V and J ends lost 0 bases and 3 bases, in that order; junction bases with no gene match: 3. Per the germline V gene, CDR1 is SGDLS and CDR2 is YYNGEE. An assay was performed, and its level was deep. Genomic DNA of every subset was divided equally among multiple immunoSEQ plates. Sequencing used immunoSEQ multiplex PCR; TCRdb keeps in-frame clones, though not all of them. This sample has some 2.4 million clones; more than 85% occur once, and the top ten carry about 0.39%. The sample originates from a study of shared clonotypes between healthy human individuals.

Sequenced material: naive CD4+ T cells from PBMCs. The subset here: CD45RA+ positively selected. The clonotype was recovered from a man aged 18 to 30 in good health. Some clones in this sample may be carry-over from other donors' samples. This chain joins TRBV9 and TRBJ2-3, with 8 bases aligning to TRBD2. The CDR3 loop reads CASSVAGGRTDTQYF. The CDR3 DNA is TGTGCCAGCAGCGTAGCGGGAGGGCGAACAGATACGCAGTATTTT.